Detailed here is one T cell receptor beta chain. Antigen unknown. This sample stems from a study of naive and memory T cell subsets. Study-level results: Especially in CD8 cells, naive repertoires contained a few larger clonotypes, possibly CD45RA-re-expressing memory cells. Over 85% of naive TCR sequences appeared only once, unlike memory subsets.

Two oligonucleotides, mixed equimolar, formed the beta constant-region primer covering TRBC1 and TRBC2. Four rounds of PCR amplified the ligated cDNA using nested alpha and beta constant-region primers plus SP2. Ligation attached a single-stranded oligonucleotide with a 12-nucleotide UMI and the SP2 primer to the cDNA 3' end. MiXCR was run by TCRdb on the UMI-ligation and nested PCR reads, yielding one entry per CDR3 protein. The sample carries around 140,000 distinct CDR3 sequences, over 20% recorded once. Four subsets defined by CD45RA and CD27 were sorted after CD3, CD4, CD8 and live/dead staining. The sample consisted of naive CD4+ T cells from blood. The receptor was isolated from a human donor in good health.

The CDR3 here is CASSLTGIFTGELFF. CDR3 in DNA: TGTGCCAGCAGCCTGACAGGGATTTTTACCGGGGAGCTGTTTTTT. V gene TRBV7-2 combines with J gene TRBJ2-2; 7 bases are shared with TRBD1. The CDR3 spans 15 residues. Germline CDR1 is SGHTA and CDR2 is FQGNSA. Trimming took 5 bases from V and 5 from J; bases not matched to a gene: 8.